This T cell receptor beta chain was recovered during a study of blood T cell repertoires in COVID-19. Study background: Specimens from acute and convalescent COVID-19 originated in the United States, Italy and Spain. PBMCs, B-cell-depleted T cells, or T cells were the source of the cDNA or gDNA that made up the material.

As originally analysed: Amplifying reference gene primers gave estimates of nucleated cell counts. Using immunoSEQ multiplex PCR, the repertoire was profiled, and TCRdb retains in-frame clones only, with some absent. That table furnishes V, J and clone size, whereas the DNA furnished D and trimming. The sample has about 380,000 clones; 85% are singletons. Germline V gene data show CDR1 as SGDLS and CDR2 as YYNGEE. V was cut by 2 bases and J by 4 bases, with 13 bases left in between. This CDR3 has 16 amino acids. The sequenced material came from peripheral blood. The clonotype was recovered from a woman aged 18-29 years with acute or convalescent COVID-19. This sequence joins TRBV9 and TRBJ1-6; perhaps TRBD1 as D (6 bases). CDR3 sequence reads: CASSVGDRPYNSPLHF. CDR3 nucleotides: TGTGCCAGCAGCGTGGGAGACAGGCCGTATAATTCACCCCTCCACTTT.